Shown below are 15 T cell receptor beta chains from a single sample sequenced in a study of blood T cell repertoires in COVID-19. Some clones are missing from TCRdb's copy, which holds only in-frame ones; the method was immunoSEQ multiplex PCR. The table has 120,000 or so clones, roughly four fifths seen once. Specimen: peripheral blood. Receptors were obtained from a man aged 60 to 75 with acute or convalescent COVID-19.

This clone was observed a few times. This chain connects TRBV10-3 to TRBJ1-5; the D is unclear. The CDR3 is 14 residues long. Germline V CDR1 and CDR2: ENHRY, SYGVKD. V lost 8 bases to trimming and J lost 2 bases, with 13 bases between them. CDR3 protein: CAIGEGNGNQPQHF. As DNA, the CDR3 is TGTGCCATCGGAGAGGGAAATGGCAATCAGCCCCAGCATTTT.

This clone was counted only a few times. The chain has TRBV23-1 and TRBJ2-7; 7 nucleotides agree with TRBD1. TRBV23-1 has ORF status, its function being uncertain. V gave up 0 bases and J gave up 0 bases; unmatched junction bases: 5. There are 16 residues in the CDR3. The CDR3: CASSQSRGTVSYEQYF. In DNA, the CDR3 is TGCGCCAGCAGTCAATCGAGAGGGACAGTCTCCTACGAGCAGTACTTC.

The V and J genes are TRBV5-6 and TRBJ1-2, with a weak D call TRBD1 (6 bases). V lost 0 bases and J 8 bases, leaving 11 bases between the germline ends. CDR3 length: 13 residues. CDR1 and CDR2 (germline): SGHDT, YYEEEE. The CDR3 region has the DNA TGTGCCAGCAGCTTGGGGGGGCTGATGGGCTACACCTTC. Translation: CASSLGGLMGYTF.

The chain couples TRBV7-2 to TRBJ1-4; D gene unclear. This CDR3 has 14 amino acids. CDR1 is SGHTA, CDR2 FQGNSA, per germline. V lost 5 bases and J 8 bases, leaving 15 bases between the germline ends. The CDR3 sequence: CASSPRLSGEKLFF. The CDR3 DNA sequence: TGTGCCAGCAGCCCACGGTTGTCGGGGGAAAAACTGTTTTTT. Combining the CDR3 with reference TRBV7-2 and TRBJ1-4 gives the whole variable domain GAGVSQSPSNKVTEKGKDVELRCDPISGHTALYWYRQSLGQGLEFLIYFQGNSAPDKSGLPSDRFSAERTGGSVSTLTIQRTQQEDSAVYLCASSPRLSGEKLFFGSGTQLSVL.

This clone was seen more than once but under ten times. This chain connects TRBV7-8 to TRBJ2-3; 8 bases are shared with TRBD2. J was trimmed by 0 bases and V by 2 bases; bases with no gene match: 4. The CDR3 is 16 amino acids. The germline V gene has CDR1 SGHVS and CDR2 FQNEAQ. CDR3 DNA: TGTGCCAGCAGCTTACGTATAGCGGGGAGCACAGATACGCAGTATTTT. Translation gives CASSLRIAGSTDTQYF.

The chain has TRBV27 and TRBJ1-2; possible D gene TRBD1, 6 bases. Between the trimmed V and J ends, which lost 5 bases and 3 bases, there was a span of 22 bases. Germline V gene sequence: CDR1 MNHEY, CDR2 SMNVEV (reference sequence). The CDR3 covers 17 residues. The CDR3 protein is CASSGSLTGRLDYGYTF. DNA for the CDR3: TGTGCCAGCAGTGGGAGCCTCACAGGGAGATTGGACTATGGCTACACCTTC.

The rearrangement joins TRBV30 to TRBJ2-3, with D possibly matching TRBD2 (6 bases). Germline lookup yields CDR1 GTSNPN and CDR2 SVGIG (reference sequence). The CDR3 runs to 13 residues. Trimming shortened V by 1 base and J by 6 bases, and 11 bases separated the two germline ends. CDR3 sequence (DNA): TGTGCCTGGAGTGGCCGGAGGGCGGATACGCAGTATTTT. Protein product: CAWSGRRADTQYF.

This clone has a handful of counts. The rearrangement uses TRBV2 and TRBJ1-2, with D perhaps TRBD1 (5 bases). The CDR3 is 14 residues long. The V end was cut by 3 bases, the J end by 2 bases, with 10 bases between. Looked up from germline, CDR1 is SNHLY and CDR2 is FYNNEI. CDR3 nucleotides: TGTGCCAGCAGTGAGCTGGGGCAGAACTATGGCTACACCTTC. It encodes CASSELGQNYGYTF.

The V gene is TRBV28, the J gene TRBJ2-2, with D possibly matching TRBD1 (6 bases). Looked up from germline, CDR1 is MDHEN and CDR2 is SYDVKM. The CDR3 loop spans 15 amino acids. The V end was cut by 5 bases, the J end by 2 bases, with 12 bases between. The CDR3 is CASSSRGFNTGELFF. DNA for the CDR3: TGTGCCAGCAGTAGCAGGGGATTTAACACCGGGGAGCTGTTTTTT.

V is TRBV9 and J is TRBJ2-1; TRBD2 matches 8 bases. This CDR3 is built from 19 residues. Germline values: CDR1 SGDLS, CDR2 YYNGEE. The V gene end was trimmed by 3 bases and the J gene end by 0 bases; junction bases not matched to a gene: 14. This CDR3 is CASSAPQASGYSSYNEQFF. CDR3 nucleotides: TGTGCCAGCAGCGCCCCTCAGGCTAGCGGGTACAGCTCCTACAATGAGCAGTTCTTC. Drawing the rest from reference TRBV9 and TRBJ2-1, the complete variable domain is DSGVTQTPKHLITATGQRVTLRCSPRSGDLSVYWYQQSLDQGLQFLIQYYNGEERAKGNILERFSAQQFPDLHSELNLSSLELGDSALYFCASSAPQASGYSSYNEQFFGPGTRLTVL.

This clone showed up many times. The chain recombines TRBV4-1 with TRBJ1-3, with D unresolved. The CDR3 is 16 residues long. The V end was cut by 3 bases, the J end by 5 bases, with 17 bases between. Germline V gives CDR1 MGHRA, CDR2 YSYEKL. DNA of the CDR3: TGCGCCAGCAGCCACGCAATAGCGTTGATCAGAAACACCATATATTTT. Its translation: CASSHAIALIRNTIYF.

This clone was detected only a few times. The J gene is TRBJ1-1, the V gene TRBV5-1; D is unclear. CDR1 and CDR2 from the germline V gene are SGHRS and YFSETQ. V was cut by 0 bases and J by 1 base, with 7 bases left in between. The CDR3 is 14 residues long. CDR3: CASSLAGGNTEAFF. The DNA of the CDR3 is TGCGCCAGCAGCTTGGCCGGTGGGAACACTGAAGCTTTCTTT.

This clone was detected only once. CDR3 residues: CASSSTENIQYF. The CDR3 nucleotides read TGCGCCAGCAGCTCGACAGAAAACATTCAGTACTTC. The rearrangement links TRBV5-1 to TRBJ2-4; the D gene is possibly TRBD1 (5 bases). The germline V gene encodes CDR1 SGHRS and CDR2 YFSETQ. Trimming shortened V by 3 bases and J by 5 bases, and 6 bases separated the two germline ends. The CDR3 covers 12 residues.

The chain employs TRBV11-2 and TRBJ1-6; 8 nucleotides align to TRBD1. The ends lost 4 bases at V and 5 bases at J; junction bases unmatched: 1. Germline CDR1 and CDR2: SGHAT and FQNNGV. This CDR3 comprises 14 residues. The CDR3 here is CASSYRGNNSPLHF. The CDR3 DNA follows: TGTGCCAGCAGCTACAGGGGGAATAATTCACCCCTCCACTTT.

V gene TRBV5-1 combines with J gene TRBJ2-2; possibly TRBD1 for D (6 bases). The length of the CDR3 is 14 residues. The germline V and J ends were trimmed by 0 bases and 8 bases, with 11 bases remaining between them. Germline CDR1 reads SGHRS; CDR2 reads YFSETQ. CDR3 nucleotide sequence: TGCGCCAGCAGCTTGGCGTCAGGGGCTGGGGAGCTGTTTTTT. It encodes CASSLASGAGELFF.